These 18 T cell receptor beta chains originate from one sample sequenced in a study of circulating and synovial CD4+ cells in juvenile arthritis. Measured with immunoSEQ multiplex PCR; TCRdb has only the in-frame clones, and not every one. Here the sample spans 3,500 to 4,500 clones, approximately 87% being singletons. The sequencing input was CD4+ T cells from synovial fluid. The receptors come from a human donor with juvenile idiopathic arthritis.

In the case of this clone: The junction departs from the called germline gene at one end, perhaps through a read error. The chain is built from TRBV4-1 and TRBJ1-2; D possibly corresponds to TRBD1 (6 bases). Germline V CDR1 and CDR2: MGHRA, YSYEKL. The CDR3 covers 15 residues. In DNA form, the CDR3 reads TGCGCCAGCAGCAAAGACAGGTTCGCGGGTAGCGGCTACACCTTC. Its translation: CASSKDRFAGSGYTF.

The rearrangement joins TRBV9 to TRBJ1-2; 9 bases fit TRBD1. Germline assignment: CDR1 SGDLS and CDR2 YYNGEE. This CDR3 has 14 amino acids. V gave up 3 bases and J gave up 8 bases; unmatched junction bases: 8. CDR3 in DNA: TGTGCCAGCAGCGGTCCACAGGGGGCCCTAGGCTACACCTTC. Translation gives CASSGPQGALGYTF.

The chain is built from TRBV6-5 and TRBJ1-1, with D perhaps TRBD1 (5 bases). The CDR3 is 13 amino acids. Germline V gene sequence: CDR1 MNHEY, CDR2 SVGAGI. Deletions cut 2 bases from V and 8 bases from J, with 12 bases between. The CDR3 here is CASSYGRRGEAFF. The CDR3, as DNA: TGTGCCAGCAGTTACGGGCGGAGGGGAGAAGCTTTCTTT.

This chain links TRBV2 with TRBJ2-1, with 9 bases fitting TRBD2. The CDR3 is 15 amino acids. Germline V CDR1 and CDR2: SNHLY, FYNNEI. After removal of 2 bases from V and 3 bases from J, the junction contained 2 bases not matched to a gene. DNA of the CDR3: TGTGCCAGCAGTGAACTAGCGGGGAACTACAATGAGCAGTTCTTC. Protein: CASSELAGNYNEQFF.

The chain is built from TRBV29-1 and TRBJ2-2, with D maybe TRBD1 (5 bases). Trimming stripped 5 bases from V and 5 bases from J, with 12 bases between. The CDR3 is made up of 13 amino acids. Germline V lookup: CDR1 SQVTM, CDR2 ANQGSEA. The CDR3 sequence: CSVIRGRTGELFF. As DNA, the CDR3 is TGCAGCGTTATTAGGGGTAGGACCGGGGAGCTGTTTTTT.

A remark on this clone: One end of the junction does not line up with germline, which may come from a read error. The chain recombines TRBV18 with TRBJ2-3, with TRBD2 identical over 11 bases. CDR3 length: 14 amino acids. The germline V gene has CDR1 KGHSH and CDR2 LQKENI. CDR3 coding DNA: TGTGCCAGCTCACCCGCTAGCGGGGGGAAAGTCGGGGATTTT. This translates into CASSPASGGKVGDF.

This clone was seen a few times. The chain joins TRBV18 to TRBJ1-1; 10 bases are shared with TRBD1. The CDR3 covers 15 residues. Looked up from germline, CDR1 is KGHSH and CDR2 is LQKENI. With V trimmed by 5 bases and J by 3 bases, 6 bases remained unmatched. The CDR3 loop reads CASSWPGQGHTEAFF. DNA for the CDR3: TGTGCCAGCTCATGGCCGGGACAGGGGCACACTGAAGCTTTCTTT.

The V gene is TRBV9, the J gene TRBJ2-5, with 14 bases fitting TRBD2. J lost 5 bases, V lost 3 bases, and 3 bases had no gene match. Germline V gives CDR1 SGDLS, CDR2 YYNGEE. The CDR3 length is 15 residues. This CDR3 is CASSARLAGGETQYF. The DNA of the CDR3 is TGTGCCAGCAGCGCGCGACTAGCGGGGGGGGAGACCCAGTACTTC.

The chain employs TRBV7-9 and TRBJ2-3, with TRBD2 matching 10 bases. Germline V gene data show CDR1 as SEHNR and CDR2 as FQNEAQ (reference sequence). V was pared by 6 bases and J by 4 bases, with 7 bases of the junction left unmatched. The CDR3 runs 15 residues. The CDR3 DNA follows: TGTGCCAGCAGGCCCAGAGCGGGGGGGGCAGATACGCAGTATTTT. Translation: CASRPRAGGADTQYF.

J is TRBJ2-1 and V is TRBV9; TRBD2 matches 10 bases. The germline V gene has CDR1 SGDLS and CDR2 YYNGEE. Germline trimming cut 7 bases from V and 8 bases from J; bases unmatched to any gene: 27. The CDR3 totals 20 residues. CDR3 in amino acids: CASPGKGPSGSRGVGDEQFF. As DNA, the CDR3 is TGTGCCAGCCCGGGGAAGGGTCCTAGCGGGAGTCGGGGGGTGGGGGATGAGCAGTTCTTC.

This clone was observed a handful of times. The chain carries TRBV2 and TRBJ2-1, with a possible D match to TRBD1 (6 bases). V lost 4 bases and J 9 bases, leaving 10 bases between the germline ends. Germline CDR1 SNHLY, CDR2 FYNNEI. The CDR3 covers 12 residues. The CDR3 sequence is CASSGGLFEQFF. DNA for the CDR3: TGTGCCAGCAGTGGGGGGCTATTTGAGCAGTTCTTC.

Concerning this clone: A junction end diverges from the germline sequence, so it may reflect a read error. This sample includes further DNA sequences coding for the same CDR3. The genes are TRBV30 and TRBJ2-5; 7 bases fit TRBD1. CDR1 and CDR2 (germline): GTSNPN, SVGIG (reference sequence). The CDR3 covers 12 residues. CDR3 bases: TGTGCCTGGGGGACAGTCGGGGAGACACAGTACTTC. Protein sequence: CAWGTVGETQYF.

This clone was recorded a few times. The chain recombines TRBV10-3 with TRBJ1-4, with 7 bases fitting TRBD1. V gave up 11 bases and J gave up 4 bases; unmatched junction bases: 10. The CDR3 is 14 residues long. In germline, CDR1 is ENHRY, CDR2 SYGVKD. CDR3 loop: CAAGRQGLNEKLFF. CDR3 DNA sequence: TGTGCCGCGGGTAGACAGGGCCTTAATGAAAAACTGTTTTTT.

This clone is a singleton in its sample. V and J are TRBV9 and TRBJ2-1; 15 nucleotides match TRBD2. The CDR3 is made up of 21 amino acids. Per the germline V gene, CDR1 is SGDLS and CDR2 is YYNGEE. V lost 0 bases, J lost 2 bases, and 12 bases stayed unmatched. CDR3 sequence reads: CASSVGGGGTSGRWTYNEQFF. The DNA for the CDR3 is TGTGCCAGCAGCGTAGGAGGAGGGGGGACTAGCGGGAGGTGGACCTACAATGAGCAGTTCTTC.

The chain couples TRBV2 to TRBJ2-3; D is undetermined. Germline V gene data show CDR1 as SNHLY and CDR2 as FYNNEI. This CDR3 region has 15 residues. V lost 1 base to trimming and J lost 0 bases, with 8 bases between them. CDR3 protein: CASSEGGISTDTQYF. In DNA, the CDR3 is TGTGCCAGCAGTGAAGGCGGAATTAGCACAGATACGCAGTATTTT.

This clone was observed a single time. The chain couples TRBV29-1 to TRBJ1-2, with D unclear. V gave up 3 bases and J gave up 5 bases, with 10 bases separating them. This CDR3 is 12 amino acids long. Germline V gene lookup returns CDR1 SQVTM and CDR2 ANQGSEA. Here the CDR3 DNA reads TGCAGCGTTGATTGGAGAGGATATGGCTACACCTTC. Translating gives CSVDWRGYGYTF.

The V gene is TRBV7-8, the J gene TRBJ2-5, with no clear D. Germline V gives CDR1 SGHVS, CDR2 FQNEAQ. The CDR3 is 13 amino acids. The V end lost 3 bases, the J end lost 3 bases, and 8 bases lay between the germline ends. For the CDR3, the DNA is TGTGCCAGCAGCTTCGCACGGGAAGAGACCCAGTACTTC. Protein: CASSFAREETQYF.

The genes are TRBV25-1 and TRBJ2-2; possible D gene TRBD2, 6 bases. Trimming pared 6 bases from V and 7 bases from J, leaving 6 bases between. Germline V gene sequence: CDR1 MGHDK, CDR2 SYGVNS. The CDR3 consists of 11 residues. CDR3 nucleotides: TGTGCCAGCAGGGAGGGCGGGGAGCTGTTTTTT. Translated, it gives CASREGGELFF.